One sample yielded the 13 T cell receptor beta chains listed below, sequenced in a study of PD-1 blockade in classical Hodgkin lymphoma. Some clones are missing from TCRdb's copy, which holds only in-frame ones; the method was immunoSEQ multiplex PCR. The sample holds roughly 20,000 clones, roughly 77% seen once. Time point here: cycle 4 day 1 (C4D1), after more than five weeks of nivolumab. With no exception, relapse followed autologous stem cell transplantation in all patients, and brentuximab vedotin exposure varied. The sequencing used peripheral blood mononuclear cells (PBMCs), collected before the fourth cycle of nivolumab. All receptors come from a human donor with classical Hodgkin lymphoma.

This clone came up once. The V call is TRBV2, the J call TRBJ1-4, with 9 bases matching TRBD1. The CDR3 length is 15 residues. The junction had 4 bases not matched to a gene; V was cut back by 4 bases and J by 4 bases. CDR1 and CDR2 from the germline V gene are SNHLY and FYNNEI. The CDR3 is CASSAGTGLNEKLFF. The CDR3 DNA is TGTGCCAGCAGTGCCGGGACAGGGCTTAATGAAAAACTGTTTTTT.

The gene calls are TRBV11-2 and TRBJ2-3; 8 bases align to TRBD2. This CDR3 spans 12 amino acids. With 5 bases clipped from V and 6 bases from J, the junction kept 1 base outside the gene matches. Germline assignment: CDR1 SGHAT and CDR2 FQNNGV. The CDR3 protein is CASSPSGDTQYF. CDR3 DNA: TGTGCCAGCAGCCCTAGCGGGGATACGCAGTATTTT. Together with reference TRBV11-2 and TRBJ2-3, the CDR3 gives the full variable domain: EAGVAQSPRYKIIEKRQSVAFWCNPISGHATLYWYQQILGQGPKLLIQFQNNGVVDDSQLPKDRFSAERLKGVDSTLKIQPAKLEDSAVYLCASSPSGDTQYFGPGTRLTVL.

V gene TRBV19 combines with J gene TRBJ2-3; no firm D call. V was shortened by 5 bases and J by 1 base, with 10 bases between the two germline ends. CDR1 is LNHDA, CDR2 SQIVND, per germline (reference sequence). The CDR3 is 14 amino acids. CDR3 coding DNA: TGTGCCAGTAGTGGGTCCGCGGGCACAGATACGCAGTATTTT. Protein product: CASSGSAGTDTQYF.

The chain employs TRBV9 and TRBJ1-2; no clear D gene. Germline V gives CDR1 SGDLS, CDR2 YYNGEE. V was cut by 0 bases and J by 5 bases, with 14 bases left in between. The CDR3 is 15 amino acids. The CDR3: CASSVGQGPDYGYTF. The DNA for the CDR3 is TGTGCCAGCAGCGTAGGCCAAGGGCCGGATTATGGCTACACCTTC.

The chain has TRBV7-8 and TRBJ2-5; a possible D gene is TRBD1 (6 bases). This CDR3 is built from 15 residues. The germline CDR1 and CDR2 sequences are SGHVS and FQNEAQ. Trimming stripped 3 bases from V and 5 bases from J, with 16 bases between. This chain's CDR3 is CASSFTTGWGETQYF. CDR3 DNA: TGTGCCAGCAGCTTTACAACAGGGTGGGGGGAGACCCAGTACTTC.

V usage is TRBV29-1 and J usage is TRBJ2-7; 8 bases are a match to TRBD1. Germline V gene data show CDR1 as SQVTM and CDR2 as ANQGSEA. V shed 2 bases and J 4 bases; nucleotides not matched to a gene: 7. The CDR3 is 14 residues long. The CDR3 sequence: CSVEWVDRGYEQYF. As DNA, the CDR3 is TGCAGCGTTGAATGGGTTGACAGGGGTTACGAGCAGTACTTC.

This clone turned up a few times. At the DNA level, this CDR3 is encoded by other sequences in the same sample as well. DNA of the CDR3: TGTGCCAGCAGTTTATCGAGCGCCAGCTCCTACAATGAGCAGTTCTTC. Amino acid sequence: CASSLSSASSYNEQFF. V is TRBV27 and J is TRBJ2-1; D unclear. V was pared by 0 bases and J by 0 bases, with 9 bases between. Germline V gene sequence: CDR1 MNHEY, CDR2 SMNVEV (reference sequence). The CDR3 sequence is 16 residues long.

CDR3 amino acids: CASANAGVGDNEQFF. The CDR3 DNA reads TGTGCTAGTGCTAACGCGGGAGTGGGGGACAATGAGCAGTTCTTC. The chain employs TRBV12-5 and TRBJ2-1, with 7 bases identical to TRBD2. The CDR3 is 15 residues long. Germline assignment: CDR1 LGHNT and CDR2 FRNRAP. J gave up 5 bases and V 7 bases, and 11 bases lay outside the gene matches.

CDR3 loop: CASSQTGHRTDTQYF. CDR3 nucleotide sequence: TGTGCCAGCAGCCAAACTGGACACCGCACAGATACGCAGTATTTT. The chain joins TRBV7-2 to TRBJ2-3, with D possibly TRBD1 on 5 matching bases. Trimming took 5 bases from V and 1 from J, leaving 13 bases between them. This CDR3 region has 15 residues. Germline V CDR1 and CDR2: SGHTA, FQGNSA.

The chain recombines TRBV5-1 with TRBJ2-3; 7 bases line up with TRBD2. Germline V gives CDR1 SGHRS, CDR2 YFSETQ. The ends lost 4 bases at V and 2 bases at J; junction bases unmatched: 4. The CDR3 consists of 14 residues. CDR3 sequence reads: CASSPAGPTDTQYF. CDR3 DNA: TGCGCCAGCAGCCCAGCGGGACCCACAGATACGCAGTATTTT.

This chain joins TRBV2 and TRBJ1-2, with D perhaps TRBD1 (6 bases). This CDR3 is built from 14 residues. The V end was cut by 5 bases, the J end by 2 bases, with 12 bases between. Germline CDR1 and CDR2: SNHLY and FYNNEI. This CDR3 is CASSRQAGNYGYTF. The CDR3 nucleotides read TGTGCCAGCAGTAGACAGGCGGGGAACTATGGCTACACCTTC.

This clone was recorded a few times. The CDR3 DNA follows: TGTGCCAGTAGTATAGGGTTGGGACAGAGTGAAGCTTTCTTT. Protein product: CASSIGLGQSEAFF. The V call is TRBV19, the J call TRBJ1-1; 7 positions agree with TRBD1. Germline trimming cut 1 base from V and 7 bases from J; bases unmatched to any gene: 6. Germline loops: CDR1 LNHDA, CDR2 SQIVND (reference sequence). The CDR3 is 14 residues long.

This clone qualifies as medium-sized. The J gene is TRBJ2-1, the V gene TRBV27; 10 bases are shared with TRBD2. Germline CDR1 is MNHEY and CDR2 is SMNVEV (reference sequence). Trimming cost V 3 bases and J 2 bases; bases outside gene matches: 7. This CDR3 has 17 residues. This CDR3 reads CASSFSAGGIAYNEQFF. DNA of the CDR3: TGTGCCAGCAGTTTTTCAGCGGGAGGGATCGCCTACAATGAGCAGTTCTTC.